This T cell receptor beta chain was sequenced for a study of tumor and adjacent non-tumor tissue in lung cancer. General observations from the study: Tumor repertoires had a smaller top 100 clone share than normal lung. Patients with more diverse tumor TCRs had worse survival.

The library came from three nested PCR rounds adapted from ARM-PCR protocols. TCRdb reprocessed the multiplex PCR reads with MiXCR, giving one entry per CDR3 protein. Of under 150,000 distinct CDR3 sequences listed, approximately 66% were seen once; the top ten hold around a sixth. RNA was extracted from bulk tissue without any cell sorting. Newly diagnosed lung cancer patients had thoracic surgery in China, August–late 2014, without prior chemotherapy. The length of the CDR3 is 19 residues. Per the germline V gene, CDR1 is MGHRA and CDR2 is YSYEKL. Trimming left V 0 bases short and J 0 bases short, with 18 bases between. In the case of this clonotype: Its specificity is not known. This is likely a read error, given that the CDR3 carries no conserved phenylalanine or tryptophan at its end.

Sequencing input: lung tumor tissue. The rearrangement joins TRBV4-1 to TRBJ2-4, with D perhaps matching TRBD1 or TRBD2 (5 bases each). The source is a man aged 55 to 70 with small cell lung cancer. CDR3 protein: CASSQDFTSGGLAKNIQYL. The CDR3, as DNA: TGCGCCAGCAGCCAAGACTTCACTAGTGGGGGATTAGCCAAAAACATTCAGTACCTC.